This TCR beta chain was observed in a study of long-term antiretroviral therapy in people with HIV. Findings of the study overall: Repertoires from HIV showed CDR3 length ranges narrower than those of controls. Repertoire dominance by clones expanded before ART was seen at all time points.

This clone was counted a single time. What it binds is not known. The CDR3 is made up of 16 amino acids. The ends lost 4 bases at V and 4 bases at J; junction bases unmatched: 8. CDR1 SGHNT and CDR2 YYREEE come from the germline V gene (reference sequence). Run at survey level, the immunoSEQ assay was version v3.0. Profiling relied on immunoSEQ multiplex PCR, and the TCRdb table lists in-frame clones only, not all of them. The data show about 25,000 clones, with around three quarters seen just once and about 5.3% held by the top ten. The receptor comes from a woman aged 35 to 49 with HIV. Sequenced material: unsorted PBMCs, taken 0.5 years after starting antiretroviral therapy. The chain combines TRBV5-4 with TRBJ2-3; 11 bases are shared with TRBD1. Here the CDR3 DNA reads TGTGCCAGCAGCCCCCTCGGGACAGGGGGGGCAGATACGCAGTATTTT. The encoded protein is CASSPLGTGGADTQYF. Full variable domain (outside the CDR3, taken from reference TRBV5-4 and TRBJ2-3): ETGVTQSPTHLIKTRGQQVTLRCSSQSGHNTVSWYQQALGQGPQFIFQYYREEENGRGNFPPRFSGLQFPNYSSELNVNALELDDSALYLCASSPLGTGGADTQYFGPGTRLTVL.